The 9 T cell receptor beta chains presented below share a single source sample, sequenced in a study of T cells after yellow fever vaccination. TCRdb reprocessed the 5' RACE reads with MiXCR, giving one entry per CDR3 protein. Of 95,000 to 150,000 distinct CDR3 sequences listed, 7.4% are singletons. The specimen was CD4+ T cells sorted from PBMCs, collected approximately 11 days after the first yellow fever vaccination. These receptors all stem from a man between 18 and 35 years old who received the YFV17D yellow fever vaccine.

This clonotype was detected many times. The CDR3 protein is CASSLSTSGFQETQYF. In nucleotides, the CDR3 is TGCGCCAGCAGCTTGTCAACTAGCGGGTTCCAAGAGACCCAGTACTTC. The V call is TRBV5-1, the J call TRBJ2-5; 9 bases fit TRBD2. From germline, CDR1 is SGHRS and CDR2 YFSETQ. Losses at the gene ends were 1 base for V and 1 base for J; bases not matched to a gene: 5. The CDR3 is 16 residues long.

This clonotype has ten or more counts. The chain uses TRBV20-1 and TRBJ2-1; TRBD2 might be the D (7 bases). CDR3 length: 14 amino acids. Germline values: CDR1 DFQATT, CDR2 SNEGSKA (reference sequence). CDR3 sequence reads: CSHPRGGGRDEQFF. The CDR3 DNA reads as TGCAGCCACCCGAGAGGGGGGGGCCGAGATGAGCAGTTCTTC.

This clonotype has at least ten counts. This chain joins TRBV30 and TRBJ2-3; TRBD1 might be the D (5 bases). V was cut by 0 bases and J by 1 base, with 11 bases left in between. The germline CDR1 and CDR2 sequences are GTSNPN and SVGIG (reference sequence). CDR3 length: 15 residues. The CDR3 is CAWSVVPTGTDTQYF. The CDR3 DNA reads as TGTGCCTGGAGTGTAGTCCCGACAGGCACAGATACGCAGTATTTT.

In its sample, this clonotype was seen many times. The chain combines TRBV7-3 with TRBJ1-2; 11 nucleotides align to TRBD1. Unmatched junction bases numbered 8, after V lost 4 bases and J lost 7 bases. CDR1 is SGHTA and CDR2 is FQGTGA in the germline V gene. The length of the CDR3 is 15 residues. The CDR3 loop is CASSSTGTGGVGYTF. CDR3 in DNA: TGTGCCAGCAGCTCAACCGGGACAGGGGGTGTTGGCTACACCTTC.

The table lists this clonotype with many counts. The genes are TRBV7-2 and TRBJ1-5, with a tentative D call TRBD1 (5 bases). There are 13 residues in the CDR3. Trimming removed 2 bases at V and 7 bases at J, with 9 bases between. Germline-derived CDR1 and CDR2 are SGHTA and FQGNSA. Here the CDR3 DNA reads TGTGCCAGCAGCTTATGGGGGGAGCAGCCCCAGCATTTT. It yields the protein CASSLWGEQPQHF. Together with reference TRBV7-2 and TRBJ1-5, the CDR3 gives the full variable domain: GAGVSQSPSNKVTEKGKDVELRCDPISGHTALYWYRQSLGQGLEFLIYFQGNSAPDKSGLPSDRFSAERTGGSVSTLTIQRTQQEDSAVYLCASSLWGEQPQHFGDGTRLSIL.

This clonotype appeared a few times. The gene calls are TRBV5-6 and TRBJ1-3, with D uncertain. The CDR3 loop spans 15 amino acids. Per the germline V gene, CDR1 is SGHDT and CDR2 is YYEEEE. V was clipped by 3 bases and J by 0 bases, with 10 bases between them. The CDR3 loop reads CASSSSDGSGNTIYF. DNA of the CDR3: TGTGCCAGCAGCTCTTCGGACGGCTCTGGAAACACCATATATTTT.

This clonotype was recorded at least ten times. V usage is TRBV28 and J usage is TRBJ1-4; D gene ambiguous. The CDR3 has 13 residues. V lost 6 bases and J lost 0, with 5 bases in between. Looked up from germline, CDR1 is MDHEN and CDR2 is SYDVKM. CDR3 bases: TGTGCCAGCAGGATTCCAACTAATGAAAAACTGTTTTTT. Amino acid sequence: CASRIPTNEKLFF.

The rearrangement uses TRBV18 and TRBJ1-2; 9 bases agree with TRBD1. With V trimmed by 3 bases and J by 5 bases, 4 bases remained unmatched. The V gene's germline CDR1 is KGHSH and CDR2 LQKENI. CDR3 length: 14 residues. The CDR3 sequence is CASSPDRGGYGYTF. CDR3 in DNA: TGTGCCAGCTCACCCGACAGGGGGGGTTATGGCTACACCTTC.

This clonotype appeared a few times. V usage is TRBV12-3 or TRBV12-4 and J usage is TRBJ1-2, with a weak D call TRBD1 (6 bases). V lost 6 bases to trimming and J lost 8 bases, with 13 bases between them. This CDR3 has 12 residues. Here the CDR3 reads CASSHREKGYTF. CDR3 bases: TGTGCCAGCAGCCACAGGGAAAAGGGCTACACCTTC.